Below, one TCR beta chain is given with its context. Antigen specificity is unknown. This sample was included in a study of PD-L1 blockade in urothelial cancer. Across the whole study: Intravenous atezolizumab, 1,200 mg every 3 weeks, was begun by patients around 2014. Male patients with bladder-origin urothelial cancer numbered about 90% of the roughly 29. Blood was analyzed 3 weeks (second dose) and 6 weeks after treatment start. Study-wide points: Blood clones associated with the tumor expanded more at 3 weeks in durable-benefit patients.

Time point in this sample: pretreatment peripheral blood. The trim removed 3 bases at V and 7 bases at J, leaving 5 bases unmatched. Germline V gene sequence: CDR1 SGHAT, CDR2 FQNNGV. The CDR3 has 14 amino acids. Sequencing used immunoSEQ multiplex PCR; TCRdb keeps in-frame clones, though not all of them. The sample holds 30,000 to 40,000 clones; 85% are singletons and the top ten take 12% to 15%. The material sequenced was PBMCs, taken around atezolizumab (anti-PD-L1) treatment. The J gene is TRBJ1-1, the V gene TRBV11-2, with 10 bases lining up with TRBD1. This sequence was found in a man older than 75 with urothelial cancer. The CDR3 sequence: CASSLTGGRGEAFF. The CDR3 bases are TGTGCCAGCAGCTTGACAGGGGGCAGAGGTGAAGCTTTCTTT.